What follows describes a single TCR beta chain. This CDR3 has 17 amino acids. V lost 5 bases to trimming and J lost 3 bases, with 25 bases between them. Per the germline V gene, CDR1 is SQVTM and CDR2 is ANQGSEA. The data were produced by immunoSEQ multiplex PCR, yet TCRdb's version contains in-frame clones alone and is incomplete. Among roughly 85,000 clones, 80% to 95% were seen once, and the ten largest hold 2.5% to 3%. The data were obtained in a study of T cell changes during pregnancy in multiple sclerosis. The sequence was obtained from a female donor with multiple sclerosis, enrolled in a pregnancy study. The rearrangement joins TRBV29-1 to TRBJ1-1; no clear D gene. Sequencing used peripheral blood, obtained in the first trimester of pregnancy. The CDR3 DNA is TGCAGCGTTCCGGGGTGGGTAGTTAGAGAAGAGGACACTGAAGCTTTCTTT. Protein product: CSVPGWVVREEDTEAFF.